The 9 T cell receptor beta chains given below trace back to one sample, sequenced in a study of T cell responses to AZD1222 COVID-19 vaccine. The protocol was immunoSEQ multiplex PCR, while the TCRdb copy is restricted to in-frame clones and leaves out a portion. The table lists over 130,000 clones, 70% to 90% of them singletons. The specimen was peripheral blood, collected on day 0 of AZD1222 vaccination. The receptors derive from an adult in good health.

J is TRBJ1-6 and V is TRBV3-1 (or the pseudogene TRBV3-2); tentatively, D is TRBD1 (5 bases). This CDR3 is built from 14 residues. The V end lost 4 bases, the J end lost 8 bases, and 12 bases lay between the germline ends. Germline V gene data show CDR1 as LGHDT and CDR2 as YNNKEL (reference sequence). CDR3 DNA sequence: TGTGCCAGCAGCCTCGGCTGGGGCGATTCACCCCTCCACTTT. Residues: CASSLGWGDSPLHF.

The chain links TRBV5-1 to TRBJ2-7; D not certain. Germline V CDR1 and CDR2: SGHRS, YFSETQ. The V gene lost 4 bases and the J gene lost 2 bases, with 16 bases spanning the gap. The CDR3 contains 15 residues. The CDR3 spells CASSPSDGTAYEQYF. CDR3 in DNA: TGCGCCAGCAGCCCCTCGGACGGAACGGCCTACGAGCAGTACTTC.

The rearrangement uses TRBV3-1 (or the pseudogene TRBV3-2) and TRBJ2-1; 13 nucleotides line up with TRBD2. CDR1 and CDR2 from the germline V gene are LGHDT and YNNKEL (reference sequence). V dropped 5 bases and J dropped 0; count of bases not matched to a gene: 10. CDR3 length: 19 amino acids. The CDR3 protein is CASSTGLAGLISSYNEQFF. The DNA of the CDR3 is TGTGCCAGCAGCACGGGACTAGCGGGATTAATTAGCTCCTACAATGAGCAGTTCTTC.

This rearrangement joins TRBV18 to TRBJ2-7; 10 bases align to TRBD1. This CDR3 is built from 15 residues. Germline V lookup: CDR1 KGHSH, CDR2 LQKENI. The V segment lost 4 bases and the J segment 0 bases; nucleotides outside the gene matches: 3. Written as DNA, the CDR3 is TGTGCCAGCTCACTCCGGGACAGGGGCTCCTACGAGCAGTACTTC. It specifies CASSLRDRGSYEQYF.

This sequence joins TRBV28 and TRBJ2-7, with 10 bases identical to TRBD1. Germline-derived CDR1 and CDR2 are MDHEN and SYDVKM. CDR3 size: 16 residues. V trimming: 10 bases; J trimming: 3 bases; junction bases outside the gene matches: 15. The CDR3 DNA is TGTGCCACCTGGATCGGATCCGGACAGGGGGGCTACGAGCAGTACTTC. It codes for CATWIGSGQGGYEQYF.

This clone was seen once. The rearrangement joins TRBV3-1 (or the pseudogene TRBV3-2) to TRBJ2-7, with a possible D match to TRBD2 (6 bases). Trimming took 1 base from V and 2 from J, leaving 15 bases between them. The CDR3 is 16 amino acids. Germline CDR1 reads LGHDT; CDR2 reads YNNKEL (reference sequence). The CDR3, as DNA: TGTGCCAGCAGCCAAGTCACTGGGACTGGCCCCTACGAGCAGTACTTC. Protein product: CASSQVTGTGPYEQYF.

The rearrangement uses TRBV29-1 and TRBJ1-5, with unresolved D. This CDR3 spans 15 amino acids. The germline V gene encodes CDR1 SQVTM and CDR2 ANQGSEA. Trimming left V 6 bases short and J 2 bases short, with 17 bases between. The CDR3 protein is CSVRTDPTGNQPQHF. The DNA of the CDR3 is TGCAGCGTCCGAACCGACCCTACGGGCAATCAGCCCCAGCATTTT.

The chain is built from TRBV5-1 and TRBJ2-1; a possible D gene is TRBD2 (5 bases). The CDR3 totals 15 residues. V shed 2 bases and J shed 3 bases, with 12 bases lying between them. CDR1 is SGHRS and CDR2 is YFSETQ in the germline V gene. CDR3 nucleotides: TGCGCCAGCAGCTTCATCCCGGAGGACTACAATGAGCAGTTCTTC. It translates to CASSFIPEDYNEQFF.

CDR3 sequence reads: CASSPLTDTEAFF. The CDR3 DNA reads TGTGCCAGCAGCCCCCTCACCGACACTGAAGCTTTCTTT. V and J are TRBV14 and TRBJ1-1; D not certain. This CDR3 has 13 amino acids. V shed 4 bases and J shed 3 bases, with 9 bases lying between them. In germline, CDR1 is SGHDN, CDR2 FVKESK.